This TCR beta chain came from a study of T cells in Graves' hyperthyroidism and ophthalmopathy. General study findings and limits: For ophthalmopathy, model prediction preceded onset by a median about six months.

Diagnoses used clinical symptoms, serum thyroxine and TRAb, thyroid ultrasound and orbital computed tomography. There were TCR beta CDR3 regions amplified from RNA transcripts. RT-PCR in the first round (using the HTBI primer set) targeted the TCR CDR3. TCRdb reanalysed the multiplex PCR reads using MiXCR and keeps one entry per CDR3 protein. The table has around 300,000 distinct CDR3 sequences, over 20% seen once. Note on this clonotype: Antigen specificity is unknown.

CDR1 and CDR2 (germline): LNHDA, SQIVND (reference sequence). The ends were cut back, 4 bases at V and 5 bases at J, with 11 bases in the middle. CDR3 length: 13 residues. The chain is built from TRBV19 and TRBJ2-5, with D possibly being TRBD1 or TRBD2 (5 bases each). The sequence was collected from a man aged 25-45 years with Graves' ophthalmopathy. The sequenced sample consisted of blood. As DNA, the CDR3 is TGTGCCAGTAGTAATGAGGGACGGGAGACCCAGTACTTC. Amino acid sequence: CASSNEGRETQYF.